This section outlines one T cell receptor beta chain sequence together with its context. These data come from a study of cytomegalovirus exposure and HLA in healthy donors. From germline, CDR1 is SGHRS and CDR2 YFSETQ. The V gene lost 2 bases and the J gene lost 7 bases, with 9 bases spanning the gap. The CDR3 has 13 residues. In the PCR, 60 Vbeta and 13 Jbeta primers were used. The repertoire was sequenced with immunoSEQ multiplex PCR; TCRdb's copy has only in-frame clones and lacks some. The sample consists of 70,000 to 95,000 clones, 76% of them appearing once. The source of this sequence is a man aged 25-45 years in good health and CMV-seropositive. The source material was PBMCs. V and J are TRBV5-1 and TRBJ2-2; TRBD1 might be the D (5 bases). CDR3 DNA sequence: TGCGCCAGCAGCTTAAAAGGGGTCGGGGAGCTGTTTTTT. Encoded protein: CASSLKGVGELFF.